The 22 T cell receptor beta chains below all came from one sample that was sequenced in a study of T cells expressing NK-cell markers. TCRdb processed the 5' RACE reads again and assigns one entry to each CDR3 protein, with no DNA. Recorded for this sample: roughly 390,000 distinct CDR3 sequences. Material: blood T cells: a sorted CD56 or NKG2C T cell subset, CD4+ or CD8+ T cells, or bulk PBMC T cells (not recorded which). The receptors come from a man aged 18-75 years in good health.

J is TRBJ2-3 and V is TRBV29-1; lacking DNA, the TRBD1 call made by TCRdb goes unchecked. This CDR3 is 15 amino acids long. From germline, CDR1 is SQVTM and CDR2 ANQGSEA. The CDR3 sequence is CSAEGGGESTDTQYF.

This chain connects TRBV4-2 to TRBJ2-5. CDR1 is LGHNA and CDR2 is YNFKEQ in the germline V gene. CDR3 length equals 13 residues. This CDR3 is CASSQAPRETQYF.

The CDR3 protein is CASSWASARSDEQFF. The genes are TRBV2 and TRBJ2-1; TCRdb's D gene call, TRBD1, goes unchecked for lack of DNA. This CDR3 comprises 15 residues. The germline gives CDR1 SNHLY, CDR2 FYNNEI.

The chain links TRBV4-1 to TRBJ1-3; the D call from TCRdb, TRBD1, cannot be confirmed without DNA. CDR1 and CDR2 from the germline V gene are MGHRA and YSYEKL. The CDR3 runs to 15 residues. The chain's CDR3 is CASSQKDREANTIYF.

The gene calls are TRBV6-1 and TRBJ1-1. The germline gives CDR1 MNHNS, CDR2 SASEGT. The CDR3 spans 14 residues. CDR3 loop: CASSPQAGDTEAFF.

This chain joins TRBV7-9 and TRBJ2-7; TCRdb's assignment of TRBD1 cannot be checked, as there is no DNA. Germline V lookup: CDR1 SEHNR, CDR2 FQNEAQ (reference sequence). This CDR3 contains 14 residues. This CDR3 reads CASSLSQGAYEQYF.

CDR3 protein: CASSGHGGLDGYTF. The chain carries TRBV2 and TRBJ1-2; TCRdb indicates TRBD1, and absent DNA this call remains unverified. The CDR3 is 14 amino acids. Germline V gives CDR1 SNHLY, CDR2 FYNNEI.

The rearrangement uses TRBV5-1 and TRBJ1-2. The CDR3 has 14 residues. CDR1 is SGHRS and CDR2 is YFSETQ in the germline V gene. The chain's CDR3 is CASSSGLLKDGYTF.

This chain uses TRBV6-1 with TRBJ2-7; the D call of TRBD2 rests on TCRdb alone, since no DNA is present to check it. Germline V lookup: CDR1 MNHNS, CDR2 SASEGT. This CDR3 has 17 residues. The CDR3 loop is CASSEDGLSPAIYEQYF.

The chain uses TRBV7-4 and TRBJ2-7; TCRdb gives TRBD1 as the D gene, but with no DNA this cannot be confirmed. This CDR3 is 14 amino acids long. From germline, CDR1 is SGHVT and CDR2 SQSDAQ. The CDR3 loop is CASSLIYRVHEQYF. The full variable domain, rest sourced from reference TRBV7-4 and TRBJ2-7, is GAGVSQSPRYKVAKRGRDVALRCDSISGHVTLYWYRQTLGQGSEVLTYSQSDAQRDKSGRPSGRFSAERPERSVSTLKIQRTEQGDSAVYLCASSLIYRVHEQYFGPGTRLTVT.

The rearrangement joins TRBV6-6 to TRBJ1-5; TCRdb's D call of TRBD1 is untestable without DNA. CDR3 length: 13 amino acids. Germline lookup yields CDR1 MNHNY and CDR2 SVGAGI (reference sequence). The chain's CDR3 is CASRRDSSQPQHF.

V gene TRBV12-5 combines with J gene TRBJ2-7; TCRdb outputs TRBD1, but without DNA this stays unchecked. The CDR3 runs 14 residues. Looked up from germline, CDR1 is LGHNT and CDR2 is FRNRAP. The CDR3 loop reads CASAMGTRSYEQYF.

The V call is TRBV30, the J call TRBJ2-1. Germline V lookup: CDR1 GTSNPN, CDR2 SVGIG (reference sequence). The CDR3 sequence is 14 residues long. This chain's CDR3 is CAWALKSSYNEQFF. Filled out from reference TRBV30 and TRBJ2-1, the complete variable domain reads SQTIHQWPATLVQPVGSPLSLECTVEGTSNPNLYWYRQAAGRGLQLLFYSVGIGQISSEVPQNLSASRPQDRQFILSSKKLLLSDSGFYLCAWALKSSYNEQFFGPGTRLTVL.

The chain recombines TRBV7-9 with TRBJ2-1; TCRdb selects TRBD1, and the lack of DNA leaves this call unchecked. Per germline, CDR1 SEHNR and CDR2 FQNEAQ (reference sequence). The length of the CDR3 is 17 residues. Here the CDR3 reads CASSLGFVPGFVNEQFF.

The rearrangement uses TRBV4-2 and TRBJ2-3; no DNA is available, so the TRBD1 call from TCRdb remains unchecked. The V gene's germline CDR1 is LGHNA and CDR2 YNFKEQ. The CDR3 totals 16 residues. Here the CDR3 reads CASSQAPGAVQDTQYF.

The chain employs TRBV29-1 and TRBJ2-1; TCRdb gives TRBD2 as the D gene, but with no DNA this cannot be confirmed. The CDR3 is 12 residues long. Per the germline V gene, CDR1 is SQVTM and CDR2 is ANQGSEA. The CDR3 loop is CSVSAGNNEQFF.

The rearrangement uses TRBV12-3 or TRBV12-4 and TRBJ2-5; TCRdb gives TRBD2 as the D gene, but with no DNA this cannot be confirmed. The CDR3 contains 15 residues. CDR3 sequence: CASSRLAGGLETQYF.

The CDR3 sequence is CASSSELAGAESTDTQYF. The chain joins TRBV3-1 to TRBJ2-3; the TRBD1 assignment by TCRdb is unverifiable without DNA. Germline V gene sequence: CDR1 LGHDT, CDR2 YNNKEL (reference sequence). The CDR3 extends over 18 amino acids.

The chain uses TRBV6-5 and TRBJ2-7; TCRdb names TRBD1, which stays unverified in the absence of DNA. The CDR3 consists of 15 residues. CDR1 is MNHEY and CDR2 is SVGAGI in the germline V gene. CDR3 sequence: CASSRQGARRHEQYF.

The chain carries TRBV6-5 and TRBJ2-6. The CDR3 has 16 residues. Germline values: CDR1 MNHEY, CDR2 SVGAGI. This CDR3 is CASSYGDHSGANVLTF.

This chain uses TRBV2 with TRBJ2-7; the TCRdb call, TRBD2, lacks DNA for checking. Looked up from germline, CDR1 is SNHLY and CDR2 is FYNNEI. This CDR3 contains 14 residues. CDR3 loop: CASSRLARSYEQYF. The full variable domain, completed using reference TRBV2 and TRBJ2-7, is EPEVTQTPSHQVTQMGQEVILRCVPISNHLYFYWYRQILGQKVEFLVSFYNNEISEKSEIFDDQFSVERPDGSNFTLKIRSTKLEDSAMYFCASSRLARSYEQYFGPGTRLTVT.

This chain's CDR3 is CASSRRESYEQYF. The chain carries TRBV19 and TRBJ2-7. This CDR3 contains 13 residues. CDR1 and CDR2 (germline): LNHDA, SQIVND (reference sequence).